This T cell receptor (beta chain) was identified in a study of radiotherapy plus CTLA-4 blockade in lung cancer. Study outcomes and limitations: Tumor-derived TCR clones expanded in blood after radiotherapy plus ipilimumab.

The protocol was immunoSEQ multiplex PCR, while the TCRdb copy is restricted to in-frame clones and leaves out a portion. The sample yields roughly 98,000 clones, about 85% seen once. From germline, CDR1 is SGHVS and CDR2 FNYEAQ. Trimming removed 3 bases from V and 3 bases from J, with 19 bases in between. The length of the CDR3 is 17 residues. About this clone itself: Antigen: not known.

The V and J genes are TRBV7-6 and TRBJ2-3; D possibly corresponds to TRBD2 (5 bases). Sequences were derived from peripheral blood, sampled from a patient treated with radiotherapy plus ipilimumab. This TCR came from a human donor with non-small cell lung cancer that progressed on radiotherapy plus ipilimumab. The CDR3: CASSFPHDGSETDTQYF. DNA of the CDR3: TGTGCCAGCAGCTTCCCTCACGATGGTAGCGAGACAGATACGCAGTATTTT. Complete variable domain (other parts from reference TRBV7-6 and TRBJ2-3): GAGVSQSPRYKVTKRGQDVALRCDPISGHVSLYWYRQALGQGPEFLTYFNYEAQQDKSGLPNDRFSAERPEGSISTLTIQRTEQRDSAMYRCASSFPHDGSETDTQYFGPGTRLTVL.